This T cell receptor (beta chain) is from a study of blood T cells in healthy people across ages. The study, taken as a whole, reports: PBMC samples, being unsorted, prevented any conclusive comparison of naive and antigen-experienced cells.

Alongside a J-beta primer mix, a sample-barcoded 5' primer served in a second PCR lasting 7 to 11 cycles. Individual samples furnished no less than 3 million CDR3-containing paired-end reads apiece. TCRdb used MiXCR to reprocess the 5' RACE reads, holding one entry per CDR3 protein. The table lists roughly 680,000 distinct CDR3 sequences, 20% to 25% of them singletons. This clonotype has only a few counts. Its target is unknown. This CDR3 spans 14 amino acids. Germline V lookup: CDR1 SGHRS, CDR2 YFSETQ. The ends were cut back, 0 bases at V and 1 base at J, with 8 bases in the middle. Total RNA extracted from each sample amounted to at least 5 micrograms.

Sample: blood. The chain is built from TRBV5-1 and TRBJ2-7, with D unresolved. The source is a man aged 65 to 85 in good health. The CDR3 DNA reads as TGCGCCAGCAGCTTGGTGCAGCCGTCCTACGAGCAGTACTTC. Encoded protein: CASSLVQPSYEQYF.